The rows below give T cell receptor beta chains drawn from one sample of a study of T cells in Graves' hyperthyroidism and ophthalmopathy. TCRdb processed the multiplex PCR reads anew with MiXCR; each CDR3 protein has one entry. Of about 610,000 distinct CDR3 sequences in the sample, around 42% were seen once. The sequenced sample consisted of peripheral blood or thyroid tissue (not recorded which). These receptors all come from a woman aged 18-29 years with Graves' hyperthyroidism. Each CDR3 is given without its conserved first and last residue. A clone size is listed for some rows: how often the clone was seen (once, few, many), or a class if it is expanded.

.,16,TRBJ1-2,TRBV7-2,ASSPRDRTTGENYGYT
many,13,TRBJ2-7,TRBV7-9,ASTDRDTTSYEQY
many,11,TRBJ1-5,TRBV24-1,ATSDLSNQPQH
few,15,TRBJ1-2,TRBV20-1,SARDTLGEIFNYGYT
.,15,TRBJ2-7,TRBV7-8,ASSLVYSSGRDYEQY
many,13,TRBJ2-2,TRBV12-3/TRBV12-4,ASSSGQGTIGELF
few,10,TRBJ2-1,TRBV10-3,AISESGVAKF
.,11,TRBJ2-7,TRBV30,AWRTAPSYEQY
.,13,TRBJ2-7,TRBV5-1,ASSLAPASVTEQY
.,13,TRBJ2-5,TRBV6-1,ASRVQGFHQETQY
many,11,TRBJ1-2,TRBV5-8,ASSLEGTYVYT
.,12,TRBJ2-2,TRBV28,ASSGDRGSGELF
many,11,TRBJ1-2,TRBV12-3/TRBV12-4,ASTPRAIGGYT
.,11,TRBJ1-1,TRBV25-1,ARDGGGNTEAF
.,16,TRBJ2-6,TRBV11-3,ASSSIRTSGSGANVLT
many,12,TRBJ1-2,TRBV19,ASRSGGAYYGYT
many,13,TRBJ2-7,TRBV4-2,ASSQDRGSSYEQY
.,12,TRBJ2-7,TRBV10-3,AIGRDRGFYEQY
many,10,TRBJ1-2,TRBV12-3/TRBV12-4,ASSLTGTGYT
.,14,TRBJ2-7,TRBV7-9,ASSTNRDRGTDEQY
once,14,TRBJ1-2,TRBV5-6,ASSGKDREEDYGYT
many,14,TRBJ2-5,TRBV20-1,SASEAAQSLRETQY
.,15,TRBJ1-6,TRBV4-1,ASSQGVDRGLNSPLH
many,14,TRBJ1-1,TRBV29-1,SVDERGREGGTEAF
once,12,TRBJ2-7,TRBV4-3,ASSQGAEDYEQN
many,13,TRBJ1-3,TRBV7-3,ASSRDSSSGNTIY
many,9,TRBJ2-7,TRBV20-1,SASRAYEQY
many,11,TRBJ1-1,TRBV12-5,ASGLVNIAAAF
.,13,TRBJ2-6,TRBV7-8,ASSLGPTAPSAEA
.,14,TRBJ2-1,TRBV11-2,ASSLVGRRGYNEQF
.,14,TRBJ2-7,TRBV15,ATSSSTGDLSYEQY
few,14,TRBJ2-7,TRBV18,ASSPWTSGPPYEQY
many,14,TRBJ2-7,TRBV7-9,ASSPTIQGARYEQY
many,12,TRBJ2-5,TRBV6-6,ASSYLGRKETQY
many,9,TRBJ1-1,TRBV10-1,ASSDGTEAF
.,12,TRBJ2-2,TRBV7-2,AGSFPTVTGELF